The 31 T cell receptor beta chains presented below share a single source sample, sequenced in a study of T-cell reconstitution after alpha-beta-depleted transplantation in children. Molecular barcoding with unique molecular identifiers was used for the TCRbeta library. One entry per CDR3 protein, called by TCRdb with MiXCR from the PCR reads. The sample lists around 600,000 distinct CDR3 sequences, approximately 17% occurring once. Sequencing used PBMCs from the stem cell graft donor, obtained from the stem cell graft. These receptors all stem from a human donor who donated a stem cell graft to a child with acute myeloid leukemia.

There are many counts of this clonotype. CDR3 in DNA: TGCAGTGCGAACGAAGGGGGCCGGGGGCAACCCCAGCATTTT. This gives the protein CSANEGGRGQPQHF. The chain uses TRBV20-1 and TRBJ1-5, with 7 bases lining up with TRBD1. Germline V gene lookup returns CDR1 DFQATT and CDR2 SNEGSKA (reference sequence). The CDR3 is 14 residues long. Losses at the gene ends were 6 bases for V and 10 bases for J; bases not matched to a gene: 15.

In its sample, this clonotype was seen a few times. The J gene is TRBJ2-4, the V gene TRBV12-3 or TRBV12-4; D is perhaps TRBD1 or TRBD2 (6 bases each). The CDR3 length is 13 residues. Trimming shortened V by 3 bases and J by 13 bases, and 16 bases separated the two germline ends. For the CDR3, the DNA is TGTGCCAGCAGTTTTCCCCTTAGGGGGGAGCAGTACTTC. This sequence encodes CASSFPLRGEQYF.

The chain employs TRBV7-2 and TRBJ1-4; maybe TRBD1 (6 bases). The CDR3 is made up of 15 amino acids. CDR1 and CDR2 from the germline V gene are SGHTA and FQGNSA. The V gene lost 4 bases and the J gene lost 6 bases, with 15 bases spanning the gap. The DNA for the CDR3 is TGTGCCAGCAGCTATAGGGGGGGCGGGGATGAAAAACTGTTTTTT. Protein product: CASSYRGGGDEKLFF.

This clonotype was observed many times. CDR3 residues: CSARDSSGETQYF. The CDR3 DNA reads TGCAGTGCTAGAGATTCGTCCGGGGAGACCCAGTACTTC. The V gene is TRBV20-1, the J gene TRBJ2-5; unclear D gene. This CDR3 has 13 amino acids. Germline V gene data show CDR1 as DFQATT and CDR2 as SNEGSKA (reference sequence). V gave up 0 bases and J gave up 5 bases, with 10 bases separating them.

This clonotype was seen at least ten times. This sequence joins TRBV15 and TRBJ1-2, with D uncertain. Germline CDR1 reads LNHNV; CDR2 reads YYDKDF (reference sequence). Trimming removed 0 bases from V and 1 base from J, with 15 bases in between. The CDR3 has 17 amino acids. CDR3 sequence: CATSRERRNAGNYGYTF. In DNA, the CDR3 is TGTGCCACCAGCAGAGAAAGGCGTAATGCTGGTAACTATGGCTACACCTTC.

Ten or more counts support this clonotype. V usage is TRBV20-1 and J usage is TRBJ1-1; 8 positions match TRBD1. CDR3 size: 12 residues. The germline V gene encodes CDR1 DFQATT and CDR2 SNEGSKA (reference sequence). The V and J ends lost 7 bases and 4 bases, in that order; junction bases with no gene match: 5. CDR3 DNA: TGCAGTGGGAGACAGGGGAGCACTGAAGCTTTCTTT. Protein sequence: CSGRQGSTEAFF.

This clonotype showed up just a few times. The J gene is TRBJ1-2, the V gene TRBV12-3 or TRBV12-4; D is unclear. The V and J ends lost 5 bases and 0 bases respectively, with 10 bases between them. CDR3 length: 14 residues. In nucleotides, the CDR3 is TGTGCCAGCAGTCCTGTCACAGCTAACTATGGCTACACCTTC. It is translated as CASSPVTANYGYTF.

The gene calls are TRBV5-1 and TRBJ2-6; weak D call: TRBD1 (6 bases). Trimming removed 0 bases from V and 0 bases from J, with 10 bases in between. This CDR3 contains 17 residues. Per germline, CDR1 SGHRS and CDR2 YFSETQ. The CDR3, as DNA: TGCGCCAGCAGCTTGGGAGGGGGAAACTCTGGGGCCAACGTCCTGACTTTC. Protein product: CASSLGGGNSGANVLTF.

CDR3: CASSQVDTDQPQHF. The DNA for the CDR3 is TGCGCCAGCAGCCAAGTAGACACGGATCAGCCCCAGCATTTT. This sequence joins TRBV4-1 and TRBJ1-5; D is undetermined. The CDR3 loop spans 14 amino acids. V was shortened by 1 base and J by 5 bases, with 9 bases between the two germline ends. The germline V gene has CDR1 MGHRA and CDR2 YSYEKL.

The chain recombines TRBV21-1 with TRBJ2-6; the table's D call of TRBD1 was not tested on the DNA. TRBV21-1 represents a pseudogene. The CDR3 is made up of 22 amino acids. In nucleotides, the CDR3 is TGTGCCAGCAGCAAAGTTGGGGAAACAGGGTTCTTTAATGTGTCTGGGGCCAACGTCCTGACTTTC. Translating it yields CASSKVGETGFFNVSGANVLTF.

This clonotype was seen more than once but under ten times. The chain links TRBV20-1 to TRBJ2-1, with D perhaps matching TRBD1 or TRBD2 (7 bases each). V lost 1 base, J lost 2 bases, and 18 bases lay in between. CDR1 and CDR2 from the germline V gene are DFQATT and SNEGSKA (reference sequence). This CDR3 comprises 17 residues. For the CDR3, the DNA is TGCAGTGCTAGAGGGGGGAGGGGGCAGCGGCCCTACAATGAGCAGTTCTTC. The encoded protein is CSARGGRGQRPYNEQFF.

Points on this clonotype: A much larger clone lies one base from this, so it may be a read error. The gene calls are TRBV20-1 and TRBJ1-5; no firm D call. V lost 5 bases to trimming and J lost 6 bases, with 11 bases between them. The length of the CDR3 is 12 residues. The germline gives CDR1 DFQATT, CDR2 SNEGSKA (reference sequence). CDR3 protein: CSAQINSQPQHF. The CDR3 coding sequence is TGCAGTGCTCAGATTAATAGTCAGCCCCAGCATTTT.

The chain combines TRBV28 with TRBJ1-2; D is unresolved. The germline V and J ends were trimmed by 4 bases and 0 bases, with 6 bases remaining between them. Per the germline V gene, CDR1 is MDHEN and CDR2 is SYDVKM. The CDR3 is 13 amino acids. In DNA, the CDR3 is TGTGCCAGCAGTTATTCCACTAACTATGGCTACACCTTC. Its protein product is CASSYSTNYGYTF.

This clonotype was recorded a few times. This chain uses TRBV6-1 with TRBJ1-1; TRBD1 is a possible D gene (5 bases). The V gene's germline CDR1 is MNHNS and CDR2 SASEGT. V lost 10 bases and J 8 bases, leaving 11 bases between the germline ends. This CDR3 has 10 amino acids. The CDR3: CATTQGEAFF. The CDR3 DNA reads as TGTGCCACCACCCAGGGCGAAGCTTTCTTT.

Many counts were recorded for this clonotype. CDR3 amino acids: CATFFGELFF. CDR3 coding DNA: TGTGCCACCTTCTTCGGGGAGCTGTTTTTT. This sequence joins TRBV7-2 and TRBJ2-2; unclear D gene. The V end lost 10 bases, the J end lost 7 bases, and 7 bases lay between the germline ends. The CDR3 has 10 residues. Germline lookup yields CDR1 SGHTA and CDR2 FQGNSA.

There are many counts of this clonotype. This sequence joins TRBV5-6 and TRBJ2-7, with D perhaps TRBD2 (6 bases). Germline values: CDR1 SGHDT, CDR2 YYEEEE. The CDR3 runs to 13 residues. Trimming shortened V by 0 bases and J by 4 bases, and 8 bases separated the two germline ends. This CDR3 reads CASSLGLVYEQYV. The CDR3 region has the DNA TGTGCCAGCAGCTTGGGACTAGTTTACGAGCAGTACGTC.

Ten or more counts support this clonotype. The chain couples TRBV18 to TRBJ2-1; the D is unclear. The V end lost 0 bases, the J end lost 2 bases, and 8 bases lay between the germline ends. CDR3 length equals 15 residues. CDR1 is KGHSH, CDR2 LQKENI, per germline. The CDR3 coding sequence is TGTGCCAGCTCACCACCGACGGACCCCTACAATGAGCAGTTCTTC. It codes for CASSPPTDPYNEQFF.

This clonotype was recorded many times. The J gene is TRBJ1-2, the V gene TRBV6-5; D not resolved. V was trimmed by 0 bases and J by 7 bases, leaving 15 bases between them. The CDR3 contains 15 residues. Germline lookup yields CDR1 MNHEY and CDR2 SVGAGI. CDR3 in amino acids: CASSYSRQPYSGYTF. As DNA, the CDR3 is TGTGCCAGCAGTTACTCCAGACAACCCTACTCTGGCTACACCTTC.

The chain recombines TRBV5-1 with TRBJ1-1, with TRBD1 matching 8 bases. CDR3 length: 14 amino acids. V gave up 1 base and J gave up 6 bases; unmatched junction bases: 5. Germline CDR1 SGHRS, CDR2 YFSETQ. The CDR3, as DNA: TGCGCCAGCAGCTTGTCGGGACAGGTGGCTGAAGCTTTCTTT. Protein sequence: CASSLSGQVAEAFF.

The chain uses TRBV15 and TRBJ2-3; D might be TRBD1 (5 bases). The V gene lost 0 bases and the J gene lost 2 bases, with 15 bases spanning the gap. Germline-derived CDR1 and CDR2 are LNHNV and YYDKDF (reference sequence). This CDR3 is built from 17 residues. The CDR3 bases are TGTGCCACCAGCAGAGAGGGGCTTGGCGGCGTCACAGATACGCAGTATTTT. Encoded protein: CATSREGLGGVTDTQYF.

The chain carries TRBV5-4 and TRBJ2-1, with 11 nucleotides matching TRBD2. V was clipped by 3 bases and J by 0 bases; unmatched bases: 11. Germline loops: CDR1 SGHNT, CDR2 YYREEE (reference sequence). The CDR3 totals 19 residues. The CDR3 loop is CASSSQYRLAGSSYNEQFF. The CDR3 coding sequence is TGTGCCAGCAGCTCTCAATATAGACTAGCGGGGAGCTCCTACAATGAGCAGTTCTTC.

The chain employs TRBV5-1 and TRBJ2-3, with D perhaps being TRBD1 or TRBD2 (5 bases each). Germline V gives CDR1 SGHRS, CDR2 YFSETQ. V lost 0 bases and J 4 bases, leaving 15 bases between the germline ends. The CDR3 covers 16 residues. The CDR3 sequence is CASSLDLGTSPDTQYF. As DNA, the CDR3 is TGCGCCAGCAGCTTGGACCTCGGGACCAGTCCAGATACGCAGTATTTT.

The genes are TRBV7-6 and TRBJ2-5, with D possibly being TRBD2 (6 bases). Per germline, CDR1 SGHVS and CDR2 FNYEAQ. The CDR3 covers 19 residues. With 2 bases removed from V and 1 base from J, the gap between germline ends came to 23 bases. This CDR3 is CASSLNPRKALSGQETQYF. The CDR3 nucleotides are TGTGCCAGCAGCTTAAACCCAAGAAAAGCACTTAGCGGCCAAGAGACCCAGTACTTC.

This clonotype has ten or more counts. This chain links TRBV20-1 with TRBJ1-1; no clear D gene. Looked up from germline, CDR1 is DFQATT and CDR2 is SNEGSKA (reference sequence). V gave up 0 bases and J gave up 6 bases, with 14 bases separating them. The CDR3 has 14 amino acids. CDR3 DNA: TGCAGTGCTAGAGATACAACCGTAGGCGCTGAAGCTTTCTTT. Translated, it gives CSARDTTVGAEAFF.

This clonotype was seen at least ten times. The chain combines TRBV29-1 with TRBJ2-5; 8 nucleotides line up with TRBD2. Germline-derived CDR1 and CDR2 are SQVTM and ANQGSEA. The CDR3 has 14 amino acids. Trimming at V came to 4 bases and at J to 1 base, leaving 5 bases not matched to a gene. The CDR3 protein is CSVGPAGAQETQYF. The CDR3 nucleotides read TGCAGCGTTGGCCCAGCGGGGGCCCAAGAGACCCAGTACTTC.

A word on this clonotype: A single base separates this from a much larger clone, so it may be a read error. The rearrangement joins TRBV20-1 to TRBJ1-5, with 8 bases aligning to TRBD1. After removal of 6 bases from V and 7 bases from J, the junction contained 11 bases not matched to a gene. Germline V gives CDR1 DFQATT, CDR2 SNEGSKA (reference sequence). The CDR3 runs 14 residues. CDR3 nucleotides: TGCAGTGCAGCCCTGGGACAGGCCAAGCAGCCCCAGCATTTT. This sequence encodes CSAALGQAKQPQHF.

The table lists this clonotype with a few counts. The J gene is TRBJ2-7, the V gene TRBV6-1; either TRBD1 or TRBD2 may fit D (5 bases each). Trimming shortened V by 4 bases and J by 3 bases, and 13 bases separated the two germline ends. Germline CDR1 MNHNS, CDR2 SASEGT. CDR3 length equals 14 residues. The CDR3 nucleotides are TGTGCCAGCAGTGCAGACGGGGCGTACTACGAGCAGTACGTC. As protein: CASSADGAYYEQYV.

This clonotype showed up many times. V and J are TRBV20-1 and TRBJ2-5; D remains unclear. Germline V CDR1 and CDR2: DFQATT, SNEGSKA (reference sequence). The CDR3 totals 10 residues. Trimming took off 6 bases at V and 5 bases at J, with 7 bases between the two ends. In DNA, the CDR3 is TGCAGTGCCGCCTGGGAGACCCAGTACTTC. Protein: CSAAWETQYF.

This clonotype was seen at least ten times. V gene TRBV6-1 combines with J gene TRBJ2-7; no clear D. The CDR3 has 13 amino acids. The V gene lost 2 bases and the J gene lost 1 base, with 6 bases spanning the gap. The germline V gene encodes CDR1 MNHNS and CDR2 SASEGT. The CDR3 region is CASSERVSYEQYV. In DNA, the CDR3 is TGTGCCAGCAGTGAACGCGTTTCCTACGAGCAGTACGTC.

The chain recombines TRBV28 with TRBJ2-3; D possibly matches TRBD1 or TRBD2 (6 bases each). This CDR3 region has 12 residues. CDR1 is MDHEN and CDR2 is SYDVKM in the germline V gene. Between the trimmed V and J ends, which lost 5 bases and 8 bases, there was a span of 11 bases. CDR3 DNA: TGTGCCAGCAGTCCGGGGGCCAGTACGCAGTATTTT. It translates to CASSPGASTQYF.

A few counts support this clonotype. The chain is built from TRBV6-2 or TRBV6-3 and TRBJ2-1, with D possibly matching TRBD1 (6 bases). CDR3 size: 11 residues. V was pared by 3 bases and J by 13 bases, with 10 bases between. The V gene's germline CDR1 is MNHEY and CDR2 SVGEGT. The CDR3 spells CASSYPGDQFF. The CDR3 DNA sequence: TGTGCCAGCAGTTATCCAGGGGATCAGTTCTTC.